Listed below are T cell receptor beta chains from one sample, sequenced in a study of T cells in Graves' hyperthyroidism and ophthalmopathy. TCRdb re-called the multiplex PCR reads through MiXCR, storing one row per CDR3 protein. Among some 560,000 distinct CDR3 sequences listed, 14% were seen once. Sequencing was carried out using blood. The receptors originated from a woman aged 40 to 50 with Graves' hyperthyroidism. CDR3s include the opening cysteine and the closing phenylalanine or tryptophan. Fields, in order: J gene, V gene, clone size, D gene, CDR3 DNA, CDR3 protein. The D gene is left open where the match is weak. Clone size is not always given. Where it is, it says once, few, many or a class for expanded clones.

TRBJ2-7	TRBV7-8	few	NA	TGTGCCAGCAGCTTAACGAGGGAGGCCTCCTACGAGCAGTACTTC	CASSLTREASYEQYF
TRBJ2-1	TRBV19	few	NA	TGTGCCAGTAGTGGGGGGGCAGGCAGGAACAATGAGCAGCTCTTC	CASSGGAGRNNEQLF
TRBJ1-5	TRBV28	many	TRBD1	TGTGCCAGCAGTTTCGGGCGGCAGGGGGGAGGCAATAGCAATCAGCCCCAGCATTTT	CASSFGRQGGGNSNQPQHF
TRBJ2-7	TRBV28	many	TRBD2	TGTGCCAGCAGTTCGGACGGGACTAGCGGGAGGGTCACCTACGAGCAGTACTTC	CASSSDGTSGRVTYEQYF
TRBJ2-7	TRBV5-1	many	NA	TGCGCCAGCAGCTTGACGAAGGACGAGCAGTACTTC	CASSLTKDEQYF
TRBJ1-5	TRBV9	few	NA	TGTGCCAGCAGCGTAGGACTGAACAATCAGCCCCAGCATTTT	CASSVGLNNQPQHF
TRBJ2-2	TRBV13	few	TRBD2	TGTGCCAGCAGCTTGGCCTCTAGCGGGAGTAACACCGGGGAGCTGTTTTTT	CASSLASSGSNTGELFF
TRBJ2-4	TRBV2	many	NA	TGTGCCAGCACGGCAGAACTCTCCCCCAAAAACATTCAGTACTTC	CASTAELSPKNIQYF
TRBJ2-5	TRBV10-2	few	TRBD2	TGCGCCAGCAAAGCGGGACTCGGAGAGACCCAGTACTTC	CASKAGLGETQYF
TRBJ2-7	TRBV7-9	few	TRBD2	TGTGCCAGCAGCCACACCCGGACTAGCTTATCCGAGCAGTACTTC	CASSHTRTSLSEQYF
TRBJ2-7	TRBV5-6	many	NA	TGTGCCAGCAGCCCCAGGATCGACTCCTACGAGCAGTACTTC	CASSPRIDSYEQYF
TRBJ2-2	TRBV5-1	NA	TRBD2	TGCGCCAGCAGCCGGAGCGGGAGAAACACCGGGGGGCTGTTTTTT	CASSRSGRNTGGLFF
TRBJ2-7	TRBV20-1	few	TRBD2	TGCAGTGCTAAAAAGGGACTAGCGGTCTACGAGCAGTACTTC	CSAKKGLAVYEQYF
TRBJ1-1	TRBV5-1	many	TRBD1	TGCGCCAGCAGCGTGGACAGGCGTATGAACACTGAAGCTTTCTTT	CASSVDRRMNTEAFF
TRBJ2-3	TRBV19	NA	NA	TGTGCCAGTAGTATAGTTAGTAGCTTTCGGTCAGATACGCAGTATTTT	CASSIVSSFRSDTQYF
TRBJ1-5	TRBV20-1	few	NA	TGCAGTGTTGGCAATCAGCCCCAGCATTTT	CSVGNQPQHF
TRBJ2-1	TRBV2	many	NA	TGTGCCAGCAGTGAAGGCATTTTGGCGGGAGAGCAGTTCTTC	CASSEGILAGEQFF
TRBJ2-2	TRBV7-9	NA	NA	TGTGCCACATCGACAGGAATGGTCCCCGGGGAGCTGTTTTTT	CATSTGMVPGELFF
TRBJ2-7	TRBV10-1	many	NA	TGCGCCAGCAGTGACGGCGGGATGAAGTACGAGCAGTACTTC	CASSDGGMKYEQYF
TRBJ2-7	TRBV28	many	TRBD1	TGTGCCAGCAGTCCACCCTGGACAGGGGACTCCTACGAGCAGTACTTC	CASSPPWTGDSYEQYF
TRBJ1-2	TRBV6-2/TRBV6-3	NA	NA	TGTGCCAGCCGGCGGGGGGGCTATAACTATGGCTACACCTTC	CASRRGGYNYGYTF
TRBJ2-7	TRBV7-2	many	TRBD2	TGTGCCAGCAGCTCTCCTAGCGGGAGGATTTACGAGCAGTACTTC	CASSSPSGRIYEQYF
TRBJ2-1	TRBV2	NA	TRBD2	TGTGCCAGCAGTGAATACCCTAGCGGGAGGGCCTACAATGAGCAGTTCTTC	CASSEYPSGRAYNEQFF
TRBJ2-2	TRBV6-1	many	NA	TGTGCCAGCAGTGGGAGCCACGGCCCCGGGGAGCTGTTTTTT	CASSGSHGPGELFF
TRBJ1-1	TRBV7-9	few	NA	TGTGCCAGCAGCTCTGAGGCGGGTGAATCGGTAGCTTTCTTT	CASSSEAGESVAFF
TRBJ1-4	TRBV9	NA	NA	TGTGCCAGCAGCGCCCCAAGCGCAGGGGACAAACTGTTTTTT	CASSAPSAGDKLFF
TRBJ2-7	TRBV18	many	NA	TGTGCCAGCTCACCCTTCCGGGACACAACCTACGAGCAGTACTTC	CASSPFRDTTYEQYF
TRBJ1-1	TRBV3-1	many	NA	TGTGCCAGCAGCCAAATCGGGGGAATCATGAACACTGAAGCTTTCTTT	CASSQIGGIMNTEAFF
TRBJ2-7	TRBV3-1	many	NA	TGTGCCAGCAGCCAAGATGCCCGAAGTGAGCAGTACTTC	CASSQDARSEQYF
TRBJ1-5	TRBV7-2	few	NA	TGTGCCAGCAGTCGGCAGGTCGACAATCAGCCCCAGCATTTT	CASSRQVDNQPQHF
TRBJ2-1	TRBV6-5	NA	TRBD2	TGTGCCAGCAGTTACGTTGGCGGGAGAACGTACAATGAGCAGTTCTTC	CASSYVGGRTYNEQFF
TRBJ1-4	TRBV6-1	NA	TRBD1	TGTGCCAGCAGCACCGCCGGGACAGCCATCTATGAAAAACTGTTTTTT	CASSTAGTAIYEKLFF
TRBJ2-3	TRBV29-1	many	NA	TGCAGCGTTGTGACTGTGTCTAGCACAGATACGCAGTATTTT	CSVVTVSSTDTQYF
TRBJ2-7	TRBV7-9	many	NA	TGTGCCAGCAGCTCCTTCACCGGAACAGACTACGAGCAGTACTTC	CASSSFTGTDYEQYF
TRBJ2-1	TRBV7-2	many	NA	TGTGCCAGCAGCCCCGGACTGTTTTCCTACAATGAGCAGTTCTTC	CASSPGLFSYNEQFF
TRBJ2-7	TRBV18	many	NA	TGTGCCAGCTCACCATCCCAGTACGAGCAGTACTTC	CASSPSQYEQYF
TRBJ2-7	TRBV19	NA	TRBD2	TGTGCCAGTAGTATGGGGCCTAGCGGGAGGAAAAGGAAATGGCAGTACTTC	CASSMGPSGRKRKWQYF
TRBJ2-2	TRBV2	many	NA	TGTGCCAGCAGTGAAGTTAGGGCTGGGACCGGGGAGCTGTTTTTT	CASSEVRAGTGELFF
TRBJ2-3	TRBV5-1	NA	TRBD2	TGCGCCAGCAGCCAGATAGCGGGAGTCACAGATACGCAGTATTTT	CASSQIAGVTDTQYF
TRBJ1-2	TRBV6-1	NA	NA	TGTGCCAGCAGTGAAAGATCTAGGGACTATGGCTACACCTTC	CASSERSRDYGYTF